The 9 T cell receptor beta chains below were found in one sample sequenced in a study of blood T cell repertoires in COVID-19. This table comes from immunoSEQ multiplex PCR, and its TCRdb copy is limited to in-frame clones, with some not included. The sample holds approximately 110,000 clones, 83% seen once. Source material: peripheral blood. Source of these receptors: a woman aged 55-70 years with acute or convalescent COVID-19.

The J gene is TRBJ2-7, the V gene TRBV5-4, with unresolved D. The V gene lost 4 bases and the J gene lost 0 bases, with 5 bases spanning the gap. There are 12 residues in the CDR3. Germline loops: CDR1 SGHNT, CDR2 YYREEE (reference sequence). CDR3 region: CASSGSSYEQYF. CDR3 in DNA: TGTGCCAGCAGCGGTAGCTCCTACGAGCAGTACTTC.

The chain couples TRBV5-5 to TRBJ1-3, with TRBD1 matching over 11 bases. The CDR3 is made up of 17 amino acids. Germline V gene data show CDR1 as SGHKS and CDR2 as YYEKEE (reference sequence). Trimming took 0 bases from V and 0 from J; bases not matched to a gene: 2. This CDR3 is CASSLGGTGGSGNTIYF. CDR3 coding DNA: TGTGCCAGCAGCTTGGGTGGGACAGGGGGCTCTGGAAACACCATATATTTT.

The V and J genes are TRBV6-5 and TRBJ2-3, with 8 bases that match TRBD1. V lost 6 bases, J lost 6 bases, and 11 bases stayed unmatched. This CDR3 has 15 amino acids. In germline, CDR1 is MNHEY, CDR2 SVGAGI. This CDR3 is CASSQDGTGGDTQYF. The CDR3 bases are TGTGCCAGCAGCCAGGACGGGACAGGTGGGGATACGCAGTATTTT.

This clone was found once. The chain uses TRBV5-5 and TRBJ2-1; 8 bases line up with TRBD2. Germline V gene sequence: CDR1 SGHKS, CDR2 YYEKEE (reference sequence). The V gene end was trimmed by 4 bases and the J gene end by 1 base; junction bases not matched to a gene: 4. The CDR3 sequence is 15 residues long. The CDR3 coding sequence is TGTGCCAGCAGCCCCGGACTAGCATCCTACAATGAGCAGTTCTTC. Encoded protein: CASSPGLASYNEQFF. Looking up the rest from reference TRBV5-5 and TRBJ2-1 gives the full variable domain: DAGVTQSPTHLIKTRGQQVTLRCSPISGHKSVSWYQQVLGQGPQFIFQYYEKEERGRGNFPDRFSARQFPNYSSELNVNALLLGDSALYLCASSPGLASYNEQFFGPGTRLTVL.

This chain connects TRBV9 to TRBJ2-5; the match to TRBD2 covers 10 bases. CDR3 length: 15 residues. The V and J ends lost 3 bases and 5 bases, in that order; junction bases with no gene match: 7. CDR1 and CDR2 (germline): SGDLS, YYNGEE. This CDR3 is CASSGSGGAWETQYF. As DNA, the CDR3 is TGTGCCAGCAGCGGGAGCGGGGGGGCTTGGGAGACCCAGTACTTC.

The chain has TRBV7-9 and TRBJ2-4; the match to TRBD1 covers 7 bases. The CDR3 consists of 16 residues. Germline V gene data show CDR1 as SEHNR and CDR2 as FQNEAQ (reference sequence). V lost 5 bases to trimming and J lost 0 bases; unmatched junction nucleotides: 7. DNA for the CDR3: TGTGCCAGCAGCCCCCGGGACAGCTTAGCCAAAAACATTCAGTACTTC. This translates into CASSPRDSLAKNIQYF.

The chain uses TRBV7-8 and TRBJ1-3, with D uncertain. V was cut by 5 bases and J by 4 bases, with 15 bases left in between. The CDR3 has 15 amino acids. The germline V gene has CDR1 SGHVS and CDR2 FQNEAQ. The chain's CDR3 is CASSRDSGRGNTIYF. CDR3 nucleotides: TGTGCCAGCAGCCGAGACTCCGGCAGGGGAAACACCATATATTTT.

This clone came up once. This sequence joins TRBV7-2 and TRBJ2-7; 11 positions match TRBD2. This CDR3 region has 15 residues. The germline V gene encodes CDR1 SGHTA and CDR2 FQGNSA. Trimming took 5 bases from V and 1 from J; bases not matched to a gene: 4. Written as DNA, the CDR3 is TGTGCCAGCAGCCTAGGGACTAGCGGATCCTACGAGCAGTACTTC. Translation: CASSLGTSGSYEQYF.

The V gene is TRBV6-5, the J gene TRBJ1-2, with 9 bases lining up with TRBD1. The CDR3 runs 13 residues. With V trimmed by 9 bases and J by 6 bases, 8 bases remained unmatched. Germline values: CDR1 MNHEY, CDR2 SVGAGI. The CDR3 DNA follows: TGTGCCAGTGGACAGGGGCGAGGAAATGGCTACACCTTC. Its protein product is CASGQGRGNGYTF.